The 27 T cell receptor beta chains given below trace back to one sample, sequenced in a study of blood T cell repertoires in COVID-19. TCRdb's copy holds only in-frame clones and misses some; the assay was immunoSEQ multiplex PCR. The sample gives fewer than 250,000 clones, roughly 87% of which show up once; approximately 2.8% is in the top ten. Sequenced material: PBMCs or T cells enriched from blood (not recorded which). These receptors all stem from a woman in her twenties or thirties with acute COVID-19.

This clone appeared a single time. J is TRBJ2-5 and V is TRBV3-1 (or the pseudogene TRBV3-2), with TRBD1 identical over 8 bases. Germline CDR1 is LGHDT and CDR2 is YNNKEL (reference sequence). The CDR3 loop spans 14 amino acids. V lost 4 bases and J lost 5; bases outside the gene matches: 6. The CDR3 loop is CASSPGQGKETQYF. CDR3 in DNA: TGTGCCAGCAGCCCCGGACAGGGCAAGGAGACCCAGTACTTC.

This clone was counted once. This chain connects TRBV5-1 to TRBJ1-4; 9 nucleotides agree with TRBD1. Germline lookup yields CDR1 SGHRS and CDR2 YFSETQ. The J segment lost 8 bases and the V segment lost 1 base, leaving 15 bases of the junction unmatched. The CDR3 runs 18 residues. CDR3 nucleotide sequence: TGCGCCAGCAGCTTGAATCCGGGACAGGGTTTAGGTGTAGAAAAACTGTTTTTT. This gives the protein CASSLNPGQGLGVEKLFF.

This chain joins TRBV9 and TRBJ1-2; 7 bases align to TRBD1. CDR3 length equals 14 residues. Germline CDR1 reads SGDLS; CDR2 reads YYNGEE. Trimming removed 3 bases from V and 4 bases from J; junction bases left unmatched: 6. CDR3 sequence (DNA): TGTGCCAGCAGCGGGGACAGCCGATTCTATGGCTACACCTTC. This gives the protein CASSGDSRFYGYTF.

The chain's CDR3 is CASSLGQGSYTDTQYF. The CDR3 nucleotides are TGTGCCAGCAGCTTAGGACAGGGGTCATACACAGATACGCAGTATTTT. The chain carries TRBV7-9 and TRBJ2-3; TRBD1 matches 8 bases. V lost 1 base, J lost 2 bases, and 5 bases stayed unmatched. The CDR3 runs to 16 residues. CDR1 is SEHNR, CDR2 FQNEAQ, per germline (reference sequence).

The rearrangement links TRBV5-1 to TRBJ1-1; 9 nucleotides align to TRBD1. This CDR3 comprises 15 residues. J was trimmed by 5 bases and V by 4 bases; bases with no gene match: 9. CDR1 and CDR2 (germline): SGHRS, YFSETQ. CDR3 residues: CASSRVPGQGTEAFF. In DNA, the CDR3 is TGCGCCAGCAGCAGAGTCCCGGGACAGGGTACTGAAGCTTTCTTT. The entire variable domain, with the rest obtained from reference TRBV5-1 and TRBJ1-1, is as follows: KAGVTQTPRYLIKTRGQQVTLSCSPISGHRSVSWYQQTPGQGLQFLFEYFSETQRNKGNFPGRFSGRQFSNSRSEMNVSTLELGDSALYLCASSRVPGQGTEAFFGQGTRLTVV.

This chain joins TRBV6-2 or TRBV6-3 and TRBJ2-3; 12 bases are shared with TRBD2. This CDR3 spans 14 amino acids. After removal of 4 bases from V and 6 bases from J, the junction contained 2 bases not matched to a gene. From germline, CDR1 is MNHEY and CDR2 SVGEGT. The CDR3 sequence is CASSWTSGADTQYF. CDR3 nucleotide sequence: TGTGCCAGCAGTTGGACTAGCGGGGCGGATACGCAGTATTTT.

This chain connects TRBV16 to TRBJ1-1, with a possible D match to TRBD1 (5 bases). Germline V CDR1 and CDR2: KGHSY, FQNENV. V lost 4 bases and J lost 4, with 19 bases in between. The CDR3 spans 16 residues. CDR3 amino acids: CASSPQGGRALTEAFF. CDR3 nucleotides: TGTGCCAGCAGCCCCCAGGGTGGGAGGGCTCTCACTGAAGCTTTCTTT.

The genes are TRBV7-9 and TRBJ1-5, with D perhaps TRBD1 (5 bases). V lost 2 bases, J lost 5 bases, and 7 bases lay in between. CDR1 is SEHNR and CDR2 is FQNEAQ in the germline V gene (reference sequence). There are 13 residues in the CDR3. The CDR3 loop reads CASSLQGYQPQHF. CDR3 DNA sequence: TGTGCCAGCAGCTTACAGGGTTATCAGCCCCAGCATTTT.

Regarding this clone: The sample contains more than one DNA sequence encoding this CDR3. The chain links TRBV19 to TRBJ1-6, with D tentatively TRBD1 (5 bases). Germline assignment: CDR1 LNHDA and CDR2 SQIVND (reference sequence). The CDR3 length is 13 residues. Trimming stripped 7 bases from V and 4 bases from J, with 8 bases between. The CDR3 region has the DNA TGTGCCAGTAAACAGGATTATAATTCACCCCTCCACTTT. It specifies CASKQDYNSPLHF.

The genes are TRBV7-9 and TRBJ1-2, with TRBD1 matching over 8 bases. Trimming took 5 bases from V and 8 from J; bases not matched to a gene: 4. CDR1 and CDR2 from the germline V gene are SEHNR and FQNEAQ (reference sequence). This CDR3 spans 12 amino acids. The DNA for the CDR3 is TGTGCCAGCAGCATGGACAGGGACGGCTACACCTTC. Translation: CASSMDRDGYTF.

The V and J genes are TRBV6-4 and TRBJ1-1; 7 positions match TRBD1. V was clipped by 7 bases and J by 5 bases; unmatched bases: 10. This CDR3 is 14 amino acids long. Germline lookup yields CDR1 MRHNA and CDR2 SNTAGT. The chain's CDR3 is CASTPDREGTEAFF. The CDR3 DNA sequence: TGTGCCAGCACTCCCGACAGGGAAGGGACTGAAGCTTTCTTT.

V usage is TRBV7-2 and J usage is TRBJ2-5; tentative D call: TRBD1 (6 bases). CDR1 and CDR2 (germline): SGHTA, FQGNSA. CDR3 length: 13 residues. The germline V and J ends were trimmed by 6 bases and 5 bases, with 13 bases remaining between them. CDR3 region: CASRPGVRETQYF. For the CDR3, the DNA is TGTGCCAGCAGGCCAGGGGTCCGGGAGACCCAGTACTTC.

This chain connects TRBV27 to TRBJ1-5; 7 positions match TRBD1. This CDR3 has 17 amino acids. Germline lookup yields CDR1 MNHEY and CDR2 SMNVEV (reference sequence). The ends lost 2 bases at V and 4 bases at J; junction bases unmatched: 11. The DNA of the CDR3 is TGTGCCAGCAGTTTAAGAGGGGCGGGACAGAGGAATCAGCCCCAGCATTTT. This sequence encodes CASSLRGAGQRNQPQHF.

The chain uses TRBV6-2 or TRBV6-3 and TRBJ2-1, with D perhaps TRBD2 (6 bases). V lost 2 bases, J lost 4 bases, and 21 bases lay in between. Per the germline V gene, CDR1 is MNHEY and CDR2 is SVGEGT. CDR3 length: 18 amino acids. The DNA for the CDR3 is TGTGCCAGCAGTTACCCTTGGGGGGTTGCCGTGGTTTACAATGAGCAGTTCTTC. It translates to CASSYPWGVAVVYNEQFF.

The chain uses TRBV5-4 and TRBJ1-5; tentatively, D is TRBD1 (6 bases). In germline, CDR1 is SGHNT, CDR2 YYREEE (reference sequence). The V and J ends lost 0 bases and 11 bases respectively, with 9 bases between them. CDR3 length equals 12 residues. CDR3 sequence: CASSLEGGSQHF. In nucleotides, the CDR3 is TGTGCCAGCAGCTTGGAGGGGGGGTCCCAGCATTTT.

The rearrangement joins TRBV25-1 to TRBJ1-2; D gene ambiguous. The V gene lost 1 base and the J gene lost 7 bases, with 7 bases spanning the gap. This CDR3 is 12 amino acids long. The germline gives CDR1 MGHDK, CDR2 SYGVNS. This chain's CDR3 is CASSEWALGYTF. CDR3 bases: TGTGCCAGCAGTGAATGGGCCCTTGGCTACACCTTC.

V gene TRBV5-1 combines with J gene TRBJ2-2; D uncertain. There are 14 residues in the CDR3. Germline V lookup: CDR1 SGHRS, CDR2 YFSETQ. V was clipped by 0 bases and J by 1 base, with 4 bases between them. CDR3 DNA: TGCGCCAGCAGCTTGGCAGAGAACACCGGGGAGCTGTTTTTT. Translation: CASSLAENTGELFF.

The chain couples TRBV9 to TRBJ1-6, with a possible D match to TRBD1 (6 bases). V was shortened by 2 bases and J by 10 bases, with 16 bases between the two germline ends. The V gene's germline CDR1 is SGDLS and CDR2 YYNGEE. The CDR3 covers 15 residues. The DNA of the CDR3 is TGTGCCAGCAGCGTGGGGTACAGGCAGGGGTCACCCCTCCACTTT. Translated, it gives CASSVGYRQGSPLHF.

This sequence joins TRBV18 and TRBJ1-1; D gene unclear. Looked up from germline, CDR1 is KGHSH and CDR2 is LQKENI. The ends were cut back, 2 bases at V and 2 bases at J, with 9 bases in the middle. The CDR3 totals 14 residues. The CDR3 DNA reads as TGTGCCAGCTCACCAGGTGGAGGTAACACTGAAGCTTTCTTT. It translates to CASSPGGGNTEAFF.

This clone was detected only once. J is TRBJ2-1 and V is TRBV6-5, with D unclear. The CDR3 covers 11 residues. Germline V CDR1 and CDR2: MNHEY, SVGAGI. V was clipped by 6 bases and J by 9 bases, with 9 bases between them. The CDR3 region has the DNA TGTGCCAGCAGCTTAATCGGTGAGCAGTTCTTC. Translation: CASSLIGEQFF.

The rearrangement uses TRBV15 and TRBJ1-5, with a tentative D call TRBD1 (6 bases). Per the germline V gene, CDR1 is LNHNV and CDR2 is YYDKDF (reference sequence). CDR3 length: 15 residues. Trimming removed 0 bases at V and 6 bases at J, with 12 bases between. CDR3 loop: CATSRDRGRGQPQHF. CDR3 sequence (DNA): TGTGCCACCAGCAGAGACAGGGGTCGGGGTCAGCCCCAGCATTTT.

This chain uses TRBV5-5 with TRBJ1-4; D is ambiguous. CDR3 size: 14 residues. The V end was cut by 3 bases, the J end by 0 bases, with 6 bases between. CDR1 and CDR2 (germline): SGHKS, YYEKEE (reference sequence). The CDR3 DNA reads as TGTGCCAGCAGCTCGTCTGCAACTAATGAAAAACTGTTTTTT. It specifies CASSSSATNEKLFF.

The chain joins TRBV21-1 to TRBJ2-7; the DNA was not used to check the table's D call, TRBD1. TRBV21-1 is a pseudogene locus. This CDR3 is 14 amino acids long. The CDR3 is CASSPGQASYEQYF. The CDR3 DNA follows: TGTGCCAGCAGTCCGGGACAGGCCTCCTACGAGCAGTACTTC.

This clone was seen just once. V and J are TRBV7-8 and TRBJ2-5, with 8 bases that match TRBD1. After removal of 3 bases from V and 4 bases from J, the junction contained 7 bases not matched to a gene. CDR1 and CDR2 (germline): SGHVS, FQNEAQ. The CDR3 extends over 15 amino acids. The CDR3 protein is CASSLNRGWGETQYF. The CDR3 coding sequence is TGTGCCAGCAGCTTGAACAGGGGGTGGGGAGAGACCCAGTACTTC.

In its sample, this clone was seen once. The chain uses TRBV19 and TRBJ1-2, with D perhaps TRBD1 (5 bases). The V and J ends lost 5 bases and 8 bases respectively, with 15 bases between them. This CDR3 has 13 residues. The germline gives CDR1 LNHDA, CDR2 SQIVND (reference sequence). The CDR3 sequence: CASSSPAGRGYTF. The CDR3 DNA follows: TGTGCCAGTAGTTCCCCCGCGGGGCGGGGCTACACCTTC.

This chain links TRBV4-3 with TRBJ2-3; 9 bases map to TRBD2. This CDR3 region has 18 residues. Germline lookup yields CDR1 LGHNA and CDR2 YSLEER. J gave up 4 bases and V 0 bases, and 11 bases lay outside the gene matches. The CDR3 loop reads CASSQDRAPLAGPDTQYF. CDR3 DNA sequence: TGCGCCAGCAGCCAAGATAGGGCCCCTCTAGCGGGGCCAGATACGCAGTATTTT.

The chain is built from TRBV7-9 and TRBJ2-1, with D possibly being TRBD2 (5 bases). Germline values: CDR1 SEHNR, CDR2 FQNEAQ (reference sequence). The CDR3 is made up of 12 amino acids. V lost 0 bases to trimming and J lost 11 bases, with 8 bases between them. CDR3 amino acids: CASSLARDQQFF. CDR3 nucleotide sequence: TGTGCCAGCAGCTTAGCGAGGGATCAGCAGTTCTTC.